The 19 T cell receptor beta chains given below trace back to one sample, sequenced in a study of beta chain features in type 1 diabetes. The study's findings and limits: Significant though moderate, a shortening of TCRB CDR3s appeared in all four CD4+ subsets of Type 1 diabetes patients.

Of the isolated RNA, all was reverse transcribed, and so the sequenced material was expressed TCRB transcripts. Clones were sequenced by immunoSEQ multiplex PCR, and TCRdb holds only the in-frame ones, with some missing. The table lists roughly 350,000 clones, 8.5% to 10% of them singletons. These receptors have no known antigen. What was sequenced was central memory CD4+ T cells from blood. The source is a man aged 30-40 years with type 1 diabetes.

This rearrangement joins TRBV7-2 to TRBJ2-1, with D perhaps matching TRBD2 (6 bases). V lost 1 base and J lost 4, with 11 bases in between. This CDR3 has 15 residues. In germline, CDR1 is SGHTA, CDR2 FQGNSA. Here the CDR3 reads CASSLEASEYNEQFF. CDR3 coding DNA: TGTGCCAGCAGCTTAGAGGCTAGCGAGTACAATGAGCAGTTCTTC.

The chain couples TRBV6-4 to TRBJ2-7, with 10 nucleotides matching TRBD2. CDR3 length: 14 residues. V lost 3 bases to trimming and J lost 7 bases; unmatched junction nucleotides: 6. Germline CDR1 and CDR2: MRHNA and SNTAGT. The CDR3 bases are TGTGCCAGCAGTGATCCGGGACTAGCGAGAGAGCAGTACTTC. Protein sequence: CASSDPGLAREQYF.

Ten or more counts support this clone. The chain carries TRBV19 and TRBJ2-6, with a possible D match to TRBD2 (6 bases). The CDR3 runs 15 residues. Trimming took 4 bases from V and 3 from J, leaving 10 bases between them. Germline V gene sequence: CDR1 LNHDA, CDR2 SQIVND (reference sequence). The CDR3 loop is CASSRRAVGANVLTF. The CDR3 nucleotides are TGTGCCAGTAGTAGGAGGGCAGTTGGGGCCAACGTCCTGACTTTC.

This clone was seen only a few times. This chain uses TRBV7-2 with TRBJ2-3; D call uncertain. The V and J ends lost 1 base and 3 bases respectively, with 8 bases between them. This CDR3 spans 14 amino acids. The germline V gene encodes CDR1 SGHTA and CDR2 FQGNSA. The CDR3 coding sequence is TGTGCCAGCAGCTTAGTCTTCTCTACAGATACGCAGTATTTT. As protein: CASSLVFSTDTQYF.

This clone was detected only a few times. The chain combines TRBV11-2 with TRBJ2-5, with D unresolved. The CDR3 runs to 13 residues. CDR1 is SGHAT and CDR2 is FQNNGV in the germline V gene. Trimming pared 5 bases from V and 5 bases from J, leaving 12 bases between. CDR3 region: CASSRNAGETQYF. In DNA form, the CDR3 reads TGTGCCAGCAGCCGTAACGCCGGGGAGACCCAGTACTTC.

The chain uses TRBV7-8 and TRBJ1-2, with 7 bases aligning to TRBD1. The CDR3 runs 14 residues. V dropped 5 bases and J dropped 4; count of bases not matched to a gene: 7. Germline V lookup: CDR1 SGHVS, CDR2 FQNEAQ. The CDR3 nucleotides read TGTGCCAGCAGCGTAACAGGGGTAGGCTATGGCTACACCTTC. Translating gives CASSVTGVGYGYTF. The full variable domain, rest sourced from reference TRBV7-8 and TRBJ1-2, is GAGVSQSPRYKVAKRGQDVALRCDPISGHVSLFWYQQALGQGPEFLTYFQNEAQLDKSGLPSDRFFAERPEGSVSTLKIQRTQQEDSAVYLCASSVTGVGYGYTFGSGTRLTVV.

The sample holds a few counts of this clone. The V and J genes are TRBV7-2 and TRBJ2-2, with D uncertain. Germline values: CDR1 SGHTA, CDR2 FQGNSA. V lost 5 bases to trimming and J lost 1 base, with 5 bases between them. CDR3 length: 13 amino acids. The CDR3 loop reads CASSGKNTGELFF. The CDR3 DNA is TGTGCCAGCAGCGGGAAGAACACCGGGGAGCTGTTTTTT. The complete variable domain, with remaining parts taken from reference TRBV7-2 and TRBJ2-2, reads GAGVSQSPSNKVTEKGKDVELRCDPISGHTALYWYRQSLGQGLEFLIYFQGNSAPDKSGLPSDRFSAERTGGSVSTLTIQRTQQEDSAVYLCASSGKNTGELFFGEGSRLTVL.

The rearrangement links TRBV19 to TRBJ1-2; D gene ambiguous. The CDR3 extends over 13 amino acids. Per germline, CDR1 LNHDA and CDR2 SQIVND (reference sequence). Trimming stripped 10 bases from V and 8 bases from J, with 20 bases between. The CDR3 loop reads CAIRRAEGRGYTF. CDR3 DNA: TGTGCCATTCGACGGGCGGAGGGTCGGGGCTACACCTTC.

The sample holds a few counts of this clone. This chain connects TRBV29-1 to TRBJ2-5; TRBD1 aligns across 8 bases. Germline-derived CDR1 and CDR2 are SQVTM and ANQGSEA. The CDR3 totals 13 residues. The J segment lost 2 bases and the V segment lost 6 bases, leaving 5 bases of the junction unmatched. The CDR3 sequence: CSVRTGQQETQYF. DNA of the CDR3: TGCAGCGTCCGGACAGGGCAACAAGAGACCCAGTACTTC. The full variable domain, with the rest looked up from reference TRBV29-1 and TRBJ2-5, is SAVISQKPSRDICQRGTSLTIQCQVDSQVTMMFWYRQQPGQSLTLIATANQGSEATYESGFVIDKFPISRPNLTFSTLTVSNMSPEDSSIYLCSVRTGQQETQYFGPGTRLLVL.

This clone was detected a few times. V and J are TRBV4-1 and TRBJ2-5; the D gene is possibly TRBD1 (6 bases). The ends were cut back, 4 bases at V and 1 base at J, with 13 bases in the middle. The CDR3 extends over 15 amino acids. The germline V gene encodes CDR1 MGHRA and CDR2 YSYEKL. CDR3 sequence (DNA): TGCGCCAGCAGCCGCACCACAGGGTCCCAAGAGACCCAGTACTTC. This encodes CASSRTTGSQETQYF.

V and J are TRBV5-1 and TRBJ1-2; D possibly corresponds to TRBD1 (5 bases). Germline loops: CDR1 SGHRS, CDR2 YFSETQ. The length of the CDR3 is 14 residues. Between the trimmed V and J ends, which lost 4 bases and 4 bases, there was a span of 14 bases. The CDR3 loop reads CASSQIMGGYGYTF. DNA of the CDR3: TGCGCCAGCAGCCAAATCATGGGGGGCTATGGCTACACCTTC.

This clone was observed a handful of times. The chain carries TRBV6-5 and TRBJ1-1; 10 nucleotides line up with TRBD1. There are 14 residues in the CDR3. Germline V gene data show CDR1 as MNHEY and CDR2 as SVGAGI. The V and J ends lost 7 bases and 4 bases, in that order; junction bases with no gene match: 6. The CDR3 DNA sequence: TGTGCCAGCATCCCGACAGGGGGCGGCACTGAAGCTTTCTTT. This sequence encodes CASIPTGGGTEAFF.

Only a few counts were recorded for this clone. The chain combines TRBV5-4 with TRBJ2-3; 7 bases are a match to TRBD2. The trim removed 2 bases at V and 7 bases at J, leaving 10 bases unmatched. CDR1 is SGHNT and CDR2 is YYREEE in the germline V gene (reference sequence). The CDR3 runs to 15 residues. The CDR3 DNA reads TGTGCCAGCAGCTTATCGGGCGGGAGTGGATATACGCAGTATTTT. Translating it yields CASSLSGGSGYTQYF.

This clone was counted between two and nine times. Mismatch with germline at one junction end may stem from a read error. The chain carries TRBV10-3 and TRBJ2-1, with 10 bases that match TRBD2. The CDR3 length is 15 residues. Germline CDR1 ENHRY, CDR2 SYGVKD. The CDR3 DNA reads as TGCGCCAGCAAGAATCTAGCGGGAGTGAGTAATGAGCAGTTCTTC. Protein product: CASKNLAGVSNEQFF.

V and J are TRBV27 and TRBJ2-7; TRBD2 agrees at 7 bases. CDR3 length equals 12 residues. V lost 11 bases, J lost 1 base, and 5 bases stayed unmatched. Germline values: CDR1 MNHEY, CDR2 SMNVEV (reference sequence). The CDR3: CAAGDYSYEQYF. Written as DNA, the CDR3 is TGTGCCGCTGGGGACTATTCCTACGAGCAGTACTTC.

This clone came up a few times. The chain employs TRBV4-1 and TRBJ2-1; D might be TRBD1 or TRBD2, each matching 5 bases. Germline lookup yields CDR1 MGHRA and CDR2 YSYEKL. V lost 0 bases to trimming and J lost 0 bases, with 12 bases between them. The CDR3 is 17 amino acids. CDR3 in amino acids: CASSQDPGTSSYNEQFF. The CDR3 DNA follows: TGCGCCAGCAGCCAAGATCCGGGGACCAGCTCCTACAATGAGCAGTTCTTC.

Many counts were recorded for this clone. The chain joins TRBV7-3 to TRBJ1-1; D not resolved. Germline V gene sequence: CDR1 SGHTA, CDR2 FQGTGA. The CDR3 spans 13 residues. The V gene lost 3 bases and the J gene lost 1 base, with 6 bases spanning the gap. The CDR3 is CASSFAQNTEAFF. DNA for the CDR3: TGTGCCAGCAGCTTCGCACAGAACACTGAAGCTTTCTTT.

The rearrangement joins TRBV18 to TRBJ1-6, with D possibly being TRBD1 (6 bases). Germline V gene data show CDR1 as KGHSH and CDR2 as LQKENI. Trimming shortened V by 2 bases and J by 0 bases, and 11 bases separated the two germline ends. CDR3 length: 17 residues. The CDR3 DNA follows: TGTGCCAGCTCACCATCAGGGGCGAGCTCCTATAATTCACCCCTCCACTTT. Translating gives CASSPSGASSYNSPLHF.

In its sample, this clone was seen a few times. The chain carries TRBV28 and TRBJ1-2; D not resolved. This CDR3 is 12 amino acids long. The germline V and J ends were trimmed by 2 bases and 7 bases, with 8 bases remaining between them. CDR1 is MDHEN, CDR2 SYDVKM, per germline. CDR3 DNA sequence: TGTGCCAGCAGTTTACCGGTTTCTGGCTACACCTTC. Translating it yields CASSLPVSGYTF.